This TCR beta chain was observed in a study of prognosis after radiotherapy for stage I lung cancer. Points on this clonotype: The junction departs from the called germline gene at one end, perhaps through a read error.

Genomic DNA was subjected to two-round multiplex PCR for amplification of TCR beta CDR3. During first-round PCR, primers specific to each TRBV and TRBJ gene were used. TCRdb recomputed calls from the multiplex PCR reads with MiXCR, one row per CDR3 protein. In the table there are some 16,000 distinct CDR3 sequences, about 30% of which are singletons. Germline CDR1 and CDR2: SQVTM and ANQGSEA. The CDR3 is made up of 15 amino acids. The chain employs TRBV29-1 and TRBJ2-7; D is unresolved. The origin of this receptor is a donor over 45 with non-small cell lung cancer. The sequences come from PBMCs, collected before or after stereotactic body radiation therapy (not recorded which). The CDR3 DNA is TGCAGCGTTGAGAGTATCGTGCCTTCGGCCTACGAGCAGTACTTT. Amino acid sequence: CSVESIVPSAYEQYF.